This is a list of T cell receptor beta chains from one sample in a study of blood T cell repertoires in COVID-19. Libraries were prepared by immunoSEQ multiplex PCR; TCRdb keeps only in-frame clonotypes and omits some of them. The repertoire holds nearly 300,000 clones, with approximately 88% as singletons. Sequencing was done on a sample of peripheral blood. These receptors originate from a woman in her twenties or thirties who had recovered from COVID-19. Both conserved end residues are part of each CDR3.

TRBV18 CASSSDRDDGYTF
TRBV7-9 CASSSPPVAEAFF
TRBV5-1 CASSFGQGGTEAFF
TRBV28 CASSFVAGARADTQYF
TRBV29-1 CSVGQGAGELFF
TRBV30 CAHTTGSSGNTIYF
TRBV9 CASSGSRTGENTEAFF
TRBV19 CASSTSALAGDTQYF
TRBV4-1 CASSHHQGVDEKLFF
TRBV7-3 CASSLEPEDQEVIWRNTIYF
TRBV2 CASTRNTEAFF
TRBV15 CATSEDRSYEQYF
TRBV12-3/TRBV12-4 CASSWTGDYGYTF
TRBV7-2 CASSSDTFTDTQYF
TRBV5-1 CASSSQRHTTNEKLFF
TRBV24-1 CATSDSLETQYF
TRBV19 CASSTYTRQYSGANVLTF
TRBV5-4 CASSWGLAGGRDTQYF
TRBV5-1 CASRVTSGSNQPQHF
TRBV5-6 CASSGHRDEQFF
TRBV4-2 CASSPAGGPLTGELFF
TRBV27 CASRPGTGDGYTF
TRBV4-1 CASSQGSDSYNQPQHF
TRBV7-2 CASSLSRGDGYTF
TRBV7-2 CASSSGLVTDTQYF
TRBV5-5 CASRTRPSTDTQYF
TRBV6-5 CASSIRAGNTEAFF
TRBV9 CASSPRTSTDTQYF
TRBV18 CASSIPGQGVTGYTF
TRBV6-5 CASSIGGVTEAFF
TRBV4-2 CASSQETAGSPLHF
TRBV29-1 CSVAASLSETQYF
TRBV28 CASSETGTAYNEQFF
TRBV30 CAWTPGQGLHEQYF
TRBV7-9 CASSGQGKTQYF
TRBV6-2/TRBV6-3 CASSLGTGSYGYTF
TRBV6-5 CASVGQGVYYEQYF
TRBV6-1 CASSEIRGTGYIGELFF
TRBV5-1 CASSLSPGGRIYGYTF
TRBV4-1 CASSPTRTGETEKLFF
TRBV9 CASSVVGPEAFF
TRBV24-1 CATSDRGQAETQYF
TRBV2 CASSGTGAGYAQTQYF
TRBV15 CATRDFRGRPWTEAFF
TRBV6-2/TRBV6-3 CASSTRDWAPEQFF
TRBV18 CASSPDRVYGYTF
TRBV9 CASSAETSSYNEQFF
TRBV5-4 CASSLRGGAKETQYF
TRBV2 CASSISTGDQPQHF
TRBV24-1 CATSGDYNEQFF
TRBV11-3 CASSLAGVGTEAFF
TRBV6-5 CASSFSQNSYEQYF
TRBV7-9 CASSRDREPEAFF
TRBV5-6 CASSRTSGGVTDTQYF